Listed below are T cell receptor beta chains from one sample, sequenced in a study of technical replicates of blood from several donors. Sequenced by immunoSEQ multiplex PCR; TCRdb stores in-frame clones only, minus some. This sample carries under 85,000 clones, 85% to 95% of them seen once, and the ten largest clones take about 0.41%. Input material: T cells isolated from PBMCs. The receptors stem from a human donor in good health. CDR3s include the opening cysteine and the closing phenylalanine or tryptophan. The order of the fields is J gene, clone size, D gene, V gene, CDR3 DNA, CDR3 protein. A D gene is named only where the DNA matches it firmly. Size tells how often a clone was seen (once, few, many) or the class of an expanded clone, and some rows leave it out.

>TRBJ2-7|once|NA|TRBV5-4
TGTGCCAGCAGCTTGATTCAGGGTGGGAACGAGCAGTACTTC
CASSLIQGGNEQYF
>TRBJ2-2|NA|NA|TRBV5-4
TGTGCCAGCAGCTTTAGCAGGGGTCCCGCCGGGGAGCTGTTTTTT
CASSFSRGPAGELFF
>TRBJ1-4|NA|NA|TRBV19
TGTGCCAGTAGAAGAGGCCTTAATGAAAAACTGTTTTTT
CASRRGLNEKLFF
>TRBJ2-7|once|NA|TRBV11-3
TGTGCCAGCAGCGTACAGGGCTACGAGCAGTACTTC
CASSVQGYEQYF
>TRBJ2-5|NA|TRBD2|TRBV5-1
TGCGCCAGCAGCGCGGGAGACGGTCGGGAGACCCAGTACTTC
CASSAGDGRETQYF
>TRBJ1-2|NA|TRBD1|TRBV28
TGTGCCAGCAGGAGGGGACAGGGGACGTACTATGGCTACACCTTC
CASRRGQGTYYGYTF
>TRBJ1-3|once|TRBD1|TRBV28
TGTGCCAGCACCAAGACAGGGGTAATAAACACCATATATTTT
CASTKTGVINTIYF
>TRBJ2-7|NA|TRBD2|TRBV5-1
TGCGCCAGCAGCTTGGAGCTGCGGCTAGCGGGAGGAGTGAACGAGCAGTACTTC
CASSLELRLAGGVNEQYF
>TRBJ2-7|NA|TRBD1|TRBV6-5
TGTGCCAGCAGTTACTCGACATGGACAGGATCCTACGAGCAGTACTTC
CASSYSTWTGSYEQYF
>TRBJ2-2|NA|NA|TRBV28
TGTGCCAGCAGTTTACCCCTGGGGGCCACCGGGGAGCTGTTTTTT
CASSLPLGATGELFF
>TRBJ1-1|NA|TRBD1|TRBV10-3
TGTGCCATCAGTGATTCTGGGACGGACAGGGGCTTACAAGCTTTCTTT
CAISDSGTDRGLQAFF
>TRBJ2-1|once|NA|TRBV4-2
TGTGCCAGCAGCCAAGCCTCTCAAATGCGTGTAGGGAGCTCCTACAATGAGCAGTTCTTC
CASSQASQMRVGSSYNEQFF
>TRBJ2-7|NA|TRBD2|TRBV5-4
TGTGCCAGCAGCTTGACGGGACTAGCGGCCTACGAGCAGTACTTC
CASSLTGLAAYEQYF
>TRBJ1-2|NA|NA|TRBV5-1
TGCGCCAGCGCCGCGGCAGCTAACTATGGCTACACCTTC
CASAAAANYGYTF
>TRBJ2-3|NA|NA|TRBV6-5
TGTGCCAGCGGTCCGGGTTCTAGCACAGATACGCAGTATTTT
CASGPGSSTDTQYF
>TRBJ2-2|NA|TRBD1|TRBV28
TGTGCCAGCAGTCCCAGGGGGACGCTAAACACCGGGGAGCTGTTTTTT
CASSPRGTLNTGELFF
>TRBJ1-2|NA|NA|TRBV5-4
TGTGCCCAAGAAACAGCCTATGGCTACACCTTC
CAQETAYGYTF
>TRBJ2-1|NA|NA|TRBV6-6
TGTGCCAGCAGTTGGGACTTGAGATACAATGAGCAGTTCTTC
CASSWDLRYNEQFF
>TRBJ2-1|NA|NA|TRBV5-6
TGTGCCAGCAGCTTAACCGCAGGGGTGAGTAATGAGCAGTTCTTC
CASSLTAGVSNEQFF
>TRBJ1-5|NA|NA|TRBV5-8
TGTGCCAGCAGCTCTGGACACACTTATCAGCCCCAGCATTTT
CASSSGHTYQPQHF
>TRBJ2-7|NA|NA|TRBV19
TGTGCCAGTACCGTGGGTCCCGCGGGCTCCTACGAGCAGTACTTC
CASTVGPAGSYEQYF